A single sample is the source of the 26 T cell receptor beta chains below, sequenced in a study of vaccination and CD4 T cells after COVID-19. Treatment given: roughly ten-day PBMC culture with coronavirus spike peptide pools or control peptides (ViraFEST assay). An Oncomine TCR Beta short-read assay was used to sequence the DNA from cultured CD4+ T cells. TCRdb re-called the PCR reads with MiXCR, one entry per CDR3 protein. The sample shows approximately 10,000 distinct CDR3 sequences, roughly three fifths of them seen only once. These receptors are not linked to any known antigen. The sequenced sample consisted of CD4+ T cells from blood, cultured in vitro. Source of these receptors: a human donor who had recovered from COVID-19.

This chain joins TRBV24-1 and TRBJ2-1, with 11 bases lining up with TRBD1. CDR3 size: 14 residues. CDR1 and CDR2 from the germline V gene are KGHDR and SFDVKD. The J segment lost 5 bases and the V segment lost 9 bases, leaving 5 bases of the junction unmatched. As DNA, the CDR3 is TGTGCCACCGGAGGGACAGGGGGGAACAATGAGCAGTTCTTC. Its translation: CATGGTGGNNEQFF.

The CDR3 is CASSPVGQGRGDGYTF. CDR3 nucleotide sequence: TGTGCCAGCTCACCGGTTGGACAGGGAAGAGGAGATGGCTACACCTTC. This chain links TRBV18 with TRBJ1-2, with 8 bases aligning to TRBD1. Germline-derived CDR1 and CDR2 are KGHSH and LQKENI. CDR3 length equals 16 residues. Germline trimming cut 3 bases from V and 6 bases from J; bases unmatched to any gene: 12.

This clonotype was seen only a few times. CDR3 in DNA: TGTGCCACCAGCCCCCCAACGGGGATGAATCAGCCCCAGCATTTT. It encodes CATSPPTGMNQPQHF. The chain couples TRBV15 to TRBJ1-5; D gene uncertain. Trimming shortened V by 5 bases and J by 4 bases, and 15 bases separated the two germline ends. Germline values: CDR1 LNHNV, CDR2 YYDKDF (reference sequence). The CDR3 extends over 15 amino acids. Looking up the rest from reference TRBV15 and TRBJ1-5 gives the full variable domain: DAMVIQNPRYQVTQFGKPVTLSCSQTLNHNVMYWYQQKSSQAPKLLFHYYDKDFNNEADTPDNFQSRRPNTSFCFLDIRSPGLGDTAMYLCATSPPTGMNQPQHFGDGTRLSIL.

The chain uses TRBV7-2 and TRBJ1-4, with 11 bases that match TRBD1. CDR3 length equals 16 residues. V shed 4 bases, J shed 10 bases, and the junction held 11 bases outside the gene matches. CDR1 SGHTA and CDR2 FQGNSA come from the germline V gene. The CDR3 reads CASSSPRTGGRGKLFF. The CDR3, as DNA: TGTGCCAGCAGCTCCCCCAGGACAGGGGGCCGTGGAAAACTGTTTTTT. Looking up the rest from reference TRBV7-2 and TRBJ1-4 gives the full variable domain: GAGVSQSPSNKVTEKGKDVELRCDPISGHTALYWYRQSLGQGLEFLIYFQGNSAPDKSGLPSDRFSAERTGGSVSTLTIQRTQQEDSAVYLCASSSPRTGGRGKLFFGSGTQLSVL.

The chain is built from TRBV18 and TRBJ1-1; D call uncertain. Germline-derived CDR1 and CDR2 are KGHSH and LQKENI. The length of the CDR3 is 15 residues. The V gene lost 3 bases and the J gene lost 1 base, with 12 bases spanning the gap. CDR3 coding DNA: TGTGCCAGCTCACCGTTAGAGGGAGGGAACACTGAAGCTTTCTTT. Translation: CASSPLEGGNTEAFF.

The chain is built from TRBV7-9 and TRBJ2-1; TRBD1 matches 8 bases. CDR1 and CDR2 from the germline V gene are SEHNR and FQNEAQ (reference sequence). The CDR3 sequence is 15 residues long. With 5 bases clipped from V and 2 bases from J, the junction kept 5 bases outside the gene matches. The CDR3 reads CASSPPGQAYNEQFF. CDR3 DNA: TGTGCCAGCAGCCCTCCGGGACAGGCCTACAATGAGCAGTTCTTC.

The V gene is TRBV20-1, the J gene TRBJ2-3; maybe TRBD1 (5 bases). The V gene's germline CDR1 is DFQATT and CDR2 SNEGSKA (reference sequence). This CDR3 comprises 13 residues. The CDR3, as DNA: TGCAGCGCACTGATTGGGGCAACGGATACGCAGTATTTT. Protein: CSALIGATDTQYF.

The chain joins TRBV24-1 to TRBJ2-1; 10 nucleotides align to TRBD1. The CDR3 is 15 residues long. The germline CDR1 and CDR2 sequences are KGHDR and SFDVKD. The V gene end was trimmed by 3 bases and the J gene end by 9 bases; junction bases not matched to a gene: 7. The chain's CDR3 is CATSDVPGQGTEQFF. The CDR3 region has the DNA TGTGCCACCAGTGATGTTCCGGGACAGGGGACTGAGCAGTTCTTC.

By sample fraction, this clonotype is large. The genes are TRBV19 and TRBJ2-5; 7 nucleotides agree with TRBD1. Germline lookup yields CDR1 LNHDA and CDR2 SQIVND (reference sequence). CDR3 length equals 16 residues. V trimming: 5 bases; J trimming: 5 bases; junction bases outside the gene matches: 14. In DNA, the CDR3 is TGTGCCAGTAGTTCCCGCGGTACAGGGGTACGGGAGACCCAGTACTTC. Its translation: CASSSRGTGVRETQYF.

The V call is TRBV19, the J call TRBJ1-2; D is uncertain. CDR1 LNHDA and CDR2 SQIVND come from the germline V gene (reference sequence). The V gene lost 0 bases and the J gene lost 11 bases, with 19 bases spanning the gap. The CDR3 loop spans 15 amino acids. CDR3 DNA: TGTGCCAGTAGTATAGAAGCCGGGCGGAGGGTCCGGTACACCTTC. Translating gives CASSIEAGRRVRYTF. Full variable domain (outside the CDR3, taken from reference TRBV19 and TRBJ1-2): DGGITQSPKYLFRKEGQNVTLSCEQNLNHDAMYWYRQDPGQGLRLIYYSQIVNDFQKGDIAEGYSVSREKKESFPLTVTSAQKNPTAFYLCASSIEAGRRVRYTFGSGTRLTVV.

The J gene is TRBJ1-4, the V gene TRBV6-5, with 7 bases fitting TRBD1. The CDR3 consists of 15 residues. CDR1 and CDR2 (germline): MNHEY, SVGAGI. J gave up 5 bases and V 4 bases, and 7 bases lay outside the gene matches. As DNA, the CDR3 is TGTGCCAGCAGTTTCGGACAGGAAAGGAATGAAAAACTGTTTTTT. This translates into CASSFGQERNEKLFF.

CDR3 DNA: TGTGCCAGCACAAAAGGGGGCATTCGGACTGAAGCTTTCTTT. Protein product: CASTKGGIRTEAFF. V and J are TRBV6-1 and TRBJ1-1, with TRBD1 identical over 7 bases. Germline V gives CDR1 MNHNS, CDR2 SASEGT. The CDR3 is made up of 14 amino acids. V lost 7 bases, J lost 5 bases, and 10 bases stayed unmatched.

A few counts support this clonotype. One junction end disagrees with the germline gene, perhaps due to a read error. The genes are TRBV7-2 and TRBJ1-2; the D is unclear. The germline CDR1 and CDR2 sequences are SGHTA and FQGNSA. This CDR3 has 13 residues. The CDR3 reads CASSLGQFYDYTF. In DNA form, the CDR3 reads TGTGCCAGCAGCTTAGGGCAGTTCTATGACTACACCTTC.

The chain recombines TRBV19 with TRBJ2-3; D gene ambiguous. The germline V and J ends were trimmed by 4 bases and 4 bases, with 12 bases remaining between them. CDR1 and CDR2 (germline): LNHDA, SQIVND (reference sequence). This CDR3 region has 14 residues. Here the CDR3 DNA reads TGTGCCAGTAGTAGCTACCCTCGATCAGATACGCAGTATTTT. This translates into CASSSYPRSDTQYF.

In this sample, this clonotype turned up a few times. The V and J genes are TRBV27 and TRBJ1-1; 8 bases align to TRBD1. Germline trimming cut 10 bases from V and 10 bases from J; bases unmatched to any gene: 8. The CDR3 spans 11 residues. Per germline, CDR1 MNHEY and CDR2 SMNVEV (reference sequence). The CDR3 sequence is CATVDREGAFF. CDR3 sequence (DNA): TGTGCCACCGTGGACAGGGAAGGAGCTTTCTTT.

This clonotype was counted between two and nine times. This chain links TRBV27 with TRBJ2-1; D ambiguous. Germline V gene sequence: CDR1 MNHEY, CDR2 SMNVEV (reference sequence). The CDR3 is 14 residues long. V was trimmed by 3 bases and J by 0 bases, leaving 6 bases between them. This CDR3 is CASSLKGSYNEQFF. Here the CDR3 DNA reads TGTGCCAGCAGTTTGAAGGGCTCCTACAATGAGCAGTTCTTC.

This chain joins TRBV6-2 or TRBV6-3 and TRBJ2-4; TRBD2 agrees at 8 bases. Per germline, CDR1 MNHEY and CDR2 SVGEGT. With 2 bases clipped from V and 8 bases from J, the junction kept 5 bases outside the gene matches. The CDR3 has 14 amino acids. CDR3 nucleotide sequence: TGTGCCAGCAGTTACCGGGGGGGCATGGACATTCAGTACTTC. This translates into CASSYRGGMDIQYF.

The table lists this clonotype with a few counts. CDR3 DNA: TGTGCCAGCTCAAGGCAGGGCGGGCAGCCCCAGCATTTT. This encodes CASSRQGGQPQHF. The chain uses TRBV6-1 and TRBJ1-5, with D possibly TRBD1 on 5 matching bases. Germline CDR1 is MNHNS and CDR2 is SASEGT. Trimming removed 8 bases from V and 7 bases from J, with 15 bases in between. This CDR3 has 13 amino acids.

CDR3 DNA: TGTGCCAGCAGCCCAGCCTCTAGGCCGGGTACCAAGTATGGCTACACCTTC. Amino acid sequence: CASSPASRPGTKYGYTF. V is TRBV11-2 and J is TRBJ1-2, with D uncertain. The CDR3 runs 17 residues. The germline CDR1 and CDR2 sequences are SGHAT and FQNNGV. V was shortened by 5 bases and J by 5 bases, with 24 bases between the two germline ends.

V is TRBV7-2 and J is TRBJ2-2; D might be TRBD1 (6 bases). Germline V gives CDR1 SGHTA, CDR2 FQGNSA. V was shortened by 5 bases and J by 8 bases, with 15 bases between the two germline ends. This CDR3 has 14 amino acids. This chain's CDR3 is CASSASRGRGELFF. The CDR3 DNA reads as TGTGCCAGCAGCGCGTCCAGGGGCCGGGGGGAGCTGTTTTTT.

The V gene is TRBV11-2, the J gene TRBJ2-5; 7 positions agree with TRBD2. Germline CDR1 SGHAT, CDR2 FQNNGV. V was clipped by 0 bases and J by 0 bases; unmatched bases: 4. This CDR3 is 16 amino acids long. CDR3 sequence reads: CASSLDVGGHQETQYF. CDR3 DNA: TGTGCCAGCAGCTTAGATGTGGGAGGGCACCAAGAGACCCAGTACTTC.

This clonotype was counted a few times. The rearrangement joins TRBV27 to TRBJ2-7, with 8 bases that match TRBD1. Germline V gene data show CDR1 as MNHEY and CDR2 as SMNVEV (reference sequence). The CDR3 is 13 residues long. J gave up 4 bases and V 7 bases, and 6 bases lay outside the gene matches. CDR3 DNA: TGTGCCAGCAAGACACAGGGGGTATACGAGCAGTACTTC. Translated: CASKTQGVYEQYF.

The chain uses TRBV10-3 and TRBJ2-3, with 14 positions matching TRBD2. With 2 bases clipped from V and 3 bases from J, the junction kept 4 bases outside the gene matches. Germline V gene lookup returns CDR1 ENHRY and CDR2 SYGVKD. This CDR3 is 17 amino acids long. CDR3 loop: CAISERGLAGATDTQYF. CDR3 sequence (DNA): TGTGCCATCAGTGAGCGGGGACTAGCGGGAGCGACAGATACGCAGTATTTT.

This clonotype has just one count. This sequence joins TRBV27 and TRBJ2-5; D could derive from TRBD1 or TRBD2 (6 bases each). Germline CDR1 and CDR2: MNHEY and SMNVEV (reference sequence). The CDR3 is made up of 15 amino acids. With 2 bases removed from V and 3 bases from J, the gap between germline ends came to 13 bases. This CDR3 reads CASSLGGTPKETQYF. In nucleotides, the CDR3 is TGTGCCAGCAGTTTAGGGGGGACACCCAAAGAGACCCAGTACTTC.

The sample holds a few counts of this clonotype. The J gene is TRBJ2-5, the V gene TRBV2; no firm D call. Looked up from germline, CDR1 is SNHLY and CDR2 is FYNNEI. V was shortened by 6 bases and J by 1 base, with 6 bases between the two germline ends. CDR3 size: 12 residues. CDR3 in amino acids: CASRGSQETQYF. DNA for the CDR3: TGTGCCAGCAGAGGCAGCCAAGAGACCCAGTACTTC.

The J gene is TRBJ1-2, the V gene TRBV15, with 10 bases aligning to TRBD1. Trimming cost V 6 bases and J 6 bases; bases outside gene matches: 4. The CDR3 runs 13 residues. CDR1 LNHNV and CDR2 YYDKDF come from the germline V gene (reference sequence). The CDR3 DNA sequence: TGTGCCACCAGTGGAGGGACAGGGGATGGCTACACCTTC. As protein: CATSGGTGDGYTF. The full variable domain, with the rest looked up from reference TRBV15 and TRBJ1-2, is DAMVIQNPRYQVTQFGKPVTLSCSQTLNHNVMYWYQQKSSQAPKLLFHYYDKDFNNEADTPDNFQSRRPNTSFCFLDIRSPGLGDTAMYLCATSGGTGDGYTFGSGTRLTVV.